This T cell receptor beta chain emerged from a study of cytomegalovirus exposure and HLA in healthy donors (dated by TCRdb to about 2017). Study-wide context: An earlier analysis of around 600 of the donors reported about 250 Gb of sequence data and some 120 million unique TCR beta sequences from approximately 180 million T cells. The number of donors typed differed by locus, with 629-630 for A, B, C, DRB1 and DQB1, more than 500 for DQA1, over 600 for DPA1, and some 450 for DPB1. In an earlier analysis of a few hundred of the donors, high-throughput TCR beta sequencing was used to judge whether each TCR beta V gene segment behaved as functional or pseudogenic. The aim of the study was to test whether cataloging public T cell receptors could identify signatures of past pathogen exposure. Of the roughly 400 genotyped donors, 65% to 90% fell in the genetic ancestry cluster associated with self-reported Caucasian donors. To predict cytomegalovirus infection status, the study brought together high-throughput TCR immunosequencing, statistical association of individual TCRs with disease status, and machine learning. A later genetic analysis took genome-wide SNP genotypes for about three fifths of the 666 donors and used that subset as a discovery cohort. A later analysis re-analyzed previously published TCR beta repertoires from about 600 donors and added high-resolution HLA genotyping to study TCR occurrence patterns. The study profiled the T cell repertoires of approximately 700 subjects by immunosequencing and related them to cytomegalovirus serostatus. Several DR-DQ haplotypes were treated as single units for association and clustering because of strong linkage in the cohort. Donor age, sex, ethnicity and CMV serostatus were compiled together with the repertoire data. Every discovery cohort repertoire had been produced on one sequencing platform. The later analysis used no new phenotypic data to find candidate immune exposures, relying instead on TCR beta sequences and their occurrence across donors. Along with the approximately 700-subject first cohort, a separate validation cohort of approximately 110 different subjects was used. HLA typing included class I and class II loci at four-digit resolution. About 280 gigabases of sequencing data and 91 million or so unique TCR sequences made up an early release that covered over 550 HLA-typed donors. Across 300 to 400 genotyped donors of the cohort, an average of roughly 250,000 unique TCR beta nucleotide sequences per donor were sequenced, and roughly a sixth of those sequences were non-productive. Results and caveats for the whole study, not just this receptor: The classifier was reported to diagnose cytomegalovirus status with high specificity and sensitivity in both the original cohort and the validation cohort. In vitro tests confirmed that a few of the cytomegalovirus-associated TCR beta chains recognize cytomegalovirus antigens. In a later analysis, HLA-associated TCR beta chains showed more clonal expansion and lower generation probabilities than non-associated chains that were equally common. This cohort had only TCR beta chains sequenced, and the lack of alpha or paired-chain data limited which features could be detected. A further reported finding was that TCR beta sequences accurately predicted the HLA-A and HLA-B alleles for most subjects in the first cohort. At a false discovery rate of 0.05, a later analysis linked about 17,000 TCR beta sequences to specific HLA alleles. Because counts were too low, more than 15 rarely observed V segments, including chromosome 9 orphons, were excluded from the earlier analysis of several hundred of the donors. Broadly in line with IMGT annotations, most TCR beta V segments showed up in productive rearrangements about 90% or about 30% of the time in an earlier analysis of 587 of the donors. A later analysis found that most CMV-associated TCR beta chains appeared HLA-restricted, with HLA associations seemingly driven largely by CMV exposure. It was suggested by the authors that the approach could potentially be generalized to other disease states and immunological phenotypes. Linkage disequilibrium might explain the correlated functional status among segregating V segments, but an unknown experimental factor could not be excluded. In the study, around 160 TCR beta chains were listed as associated with cytomegalovirus. In a later analysis, TCR association rates were found to vary across HLA loci, with the most associated TCRs seen for DRB1 alleles and the fewest for HLA-C alleles. Some IMGT-functional V segments, including TRBV6-2 and TRBV6-3, could not be distinguished by the 87-base-pair reads and were therefore excluded. Strong co-occurrence of HLA alleles, especially DR and DQ, made assigning TCR associations to individual alleles difficult. A group of highly shared sequence variants was considered likely to be a technical artifact of the sequencing pipeline. A later genetic analysis reported fewer N-insertions in productive TCRs among donors in an Asian-associated ancestry cluster than the roughly 690-donor mean. For the cohort, immune exposure information was limited to CMV serostatus. Several of the top co-occurrence clusters appeared to be linked to parvovirus B19, influenza, CMV and Epstein-Barr virus, according to a later analysis. Across donors, most TCR sequences were observed very rarely, whereas some public TCRs were present in many individuals. Because HLA typing was missing for some donors at each locus, association tests included only the typed subset. An association between a missense DCLRE1C variant and V-gene and J-gene trimming of TCR beta chains was found in a later genetic analysis and replicated in an independent cohort. Sequencing depth was assumed to be roughly uniform across donors in the presence/absence analyses, though that assumption may not hold.

Here V drops 4 bases and J drops 2 bases, and the junction holds 3 bases not matched to any gene. Sequences SGHDT (CDR1) and YYEEEE (CDR2) are obtained from the germline V gene. There are 14 amino acids in the CDR3, from cysteine to phenylalanine inclusive. The DNA shown is the 42-base CDR3, in frame from base 1. Library preparation used the immunoSEQ multiplex PCR assay. For the multiplex PCR, a mixture combining 60 forward primers for TCR Vbeta segments and 13 reverse primers for TCR Jbeta segments was used. A multiplex PCR assay on genomic DNA amplified the CDR3 region of rearranged TCR beta genes. Amplified TCR beta libraries were sequenced as 87-base-pair reads on the Illumina HiSeq System. In the original analysis: A later analysis tallied around 82 million unique TCR beta chains across the 550 to 850 repertoires, and approximately 11 million of those chains were shared by two or more donors. Raw reads were error-corrected and collapsed into unique sequences with a nearest-neighbor algorithm that merged closely related sequences to remove PCR and sequencing errors. To assign V, D and J gene segments, CDR3 sequences were aligned to IMGT reference sequences. Each retained sequence needed at least a six-nucleotide match to both a V gene segment and a J gene segment. A rearrangement counted as productive if the CDR3 had no stop codons and remained in frame with V and J, and every other rearrangement counted as non-productive. CDR3 was defined by IMGT convention, running from the second conserved V-encoded cysteine to the conserved J-encoded phenylalanine. The earlier analysis of around 640 of the donors excluded sequences that lacked an unambiguous match to a single V gene segment. In an earlier analysis of approximately 500 of the donors, a V segment was called functional when productive rearrangements were above 56.7%, and segregating when the standard deviation between donors exceeded 5%. A statistical classification framework was built for diagnosing cytomegalovirus status from the catalog of TCR beta chain sequences. A later analysis assigned V and J genes by comparing TCR nucleotide sequences with IMGT/GENE-DB human TR gene sequences. The TCRdist pipeline was used in a later analysis to assign CDR3 sequences and most-parsimonious VDJ recombination scenarios. A later analysis defined each TCR beta chain by its CDR3 amino acid sequence plus V-gene family, and excluded reads lacking a unique V-gene family. As a way to deal with suspected cross-contamination and a sequencing artifact, a later analysis dropped 640 or so nucleotide sequences that were highly shared and had low generation probability. In a later analysis, a clonal expansion index was calculated for each public chain from normalized within-repertoire ranks of inferred template counts. In a later analysis, generation probabilities were computed using a VDJ recombination model fitted to out-of-frame rearrangements, and the results were checked against IGoR. Hypergeometric tests were used in a later analysis to score TCR-TCR, TCR-HLA and TCR-CMV co-occurrence, with a repertoire-size bias correction applied to the TCR pairs. False discovery rates were estimated in a later analysis by permuting HLA or CMV assignments 20 times. A later analysis grouped co-occurring TCRs with DBSCAN, adding TCRdist sequence similarity when clustering within HLA-allele-positive subsets. Repertoires with fewer than 30,000 or more than 120,000 public chains, plus five repertoires with anomalous nucleotide sharing, were excluded from co-occurrence clustering. TCRdb carries this immuneACCESS record with in-frame sequences only. Its versions omit some clonotypes, under half of them owing to an unresolved V gene in the studies checked, with the rest unexplained. The DNA was the basis for D and trimming; V, J and clone size are from that table. For this sample there are some 100,000 clones; around three quarters appear just once. Together, the top ten hold over 3.5% of the sample.

To note about this clone: This clone's antigen is unknown. Base qualities are not provided; no much larger clone lies one nucleotide away.

In total, 666 healthy bone marrow donors made up the cohort. All cohort members were sampled while nominally healthy, although unrecorded immune exposures were likely present. The donor tested CMV seronegative and was one of the 352 seronegative cohort members. Every donor gave a peripheral blood sample, and the peripheral blood mononuclear cells from that sample were used for TCR beta sequencing. The Qiagen DNeasy Blood Extraction Kit was used to extract genomic DNA from the blood cell samples. The receptor chain draws on TRBV5-6 and TRBJ1-2; 9 bases in the middle match TRBD1. This TCR was recovered from a man in his forties in good health and CMV-seronegative. The sequenced sample was PBMCs. The CDR3 protein sequence reads: CASSPGTGNYGYTF. The DNA sequence is as follows: TGTGCCAGCAGCCCCGGGACAGGGAACTATGGCTACACCTTC. Reference TRBV5-6 and TRBJ1-2 genes cover what lies past the CDR3, so the full variable domain is DAGVTQSPTHLIKTRGQQVTLRCSPKSGHDTVSWYQQALGQGPQFIFQYYEEEERQRGNFPDRFSGHQFPNYSSELNVNALLLGDSALYLCASSPGTGNYGYTFGSGTRLTVV.